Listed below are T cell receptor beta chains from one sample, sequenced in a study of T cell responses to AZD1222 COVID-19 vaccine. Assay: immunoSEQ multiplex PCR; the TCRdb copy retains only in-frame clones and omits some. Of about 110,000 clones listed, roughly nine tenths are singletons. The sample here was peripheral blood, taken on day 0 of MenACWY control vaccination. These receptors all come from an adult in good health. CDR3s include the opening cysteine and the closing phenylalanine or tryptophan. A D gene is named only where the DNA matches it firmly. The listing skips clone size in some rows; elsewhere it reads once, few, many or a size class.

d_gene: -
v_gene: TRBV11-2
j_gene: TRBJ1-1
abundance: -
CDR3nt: TGTGCCAGCAGCATACCCGGGCGGGAAGCTTTCTTT
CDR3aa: CASSIPGREAFF

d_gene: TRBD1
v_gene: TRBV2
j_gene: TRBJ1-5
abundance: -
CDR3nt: TGTGCCAGCAGCCCGCGGGAACAGGGGTTGGGCAATCAGCCCCAGCATTTT
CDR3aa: CASSPREQGLGNQPQHF

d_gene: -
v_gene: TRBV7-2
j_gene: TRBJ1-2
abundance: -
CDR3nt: TGTGCCAGCAGCTTAGTCGAGAGGGCAGACTACACCTTC
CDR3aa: CASSLVERADYTF

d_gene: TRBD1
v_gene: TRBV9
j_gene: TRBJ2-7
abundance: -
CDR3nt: TGTGCCAGCAGCCTCCGGGACAGGTCCTACGAGCAGTACTTC
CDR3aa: CASSLRDRSYEQYF

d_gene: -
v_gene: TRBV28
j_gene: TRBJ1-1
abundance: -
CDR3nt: TGTGCCAGCAGATATAACACTGAAGCTTTCTTT
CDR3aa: CASRYNTEAFF

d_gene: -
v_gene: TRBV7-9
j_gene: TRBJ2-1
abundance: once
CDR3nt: TGTGCCAGCAGCGAGGTTGATAGCGCGGCTTCTCTTTTCTTC
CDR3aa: CASSEVDSAASLFF

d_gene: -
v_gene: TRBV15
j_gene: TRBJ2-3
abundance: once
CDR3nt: TGTGCCACCAGCAGACCCGACAGGTATACGCAGTATTTT
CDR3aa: CATSRPDRYTQYF

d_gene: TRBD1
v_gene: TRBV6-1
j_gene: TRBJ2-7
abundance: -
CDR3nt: TGTGCCAGCAGTGAAGGAGGACAGGTTTATTACGAGCAGTACTTC
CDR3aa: CASSEGGQVYYEQYF

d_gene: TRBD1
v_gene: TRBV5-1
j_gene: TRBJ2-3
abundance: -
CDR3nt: TGCGCCAGCAGCCAACCCGTGTGGGACAGGGGAGTAATGGGGACAGATACGCAGTATTTT
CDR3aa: CASSQPVWDRGVMGTDTQYF

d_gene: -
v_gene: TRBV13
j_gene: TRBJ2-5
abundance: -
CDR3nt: TGTGCCAGCAGCTCACGGGACACCCAAGAGACCCAGTACTTC
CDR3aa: CASSSRDTQETQYF

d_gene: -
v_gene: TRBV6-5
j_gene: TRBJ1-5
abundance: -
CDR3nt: TGTGCCAGCAGTTACTCTTTGGCAGGGGGCAATCAGCCCCAGCATTTT
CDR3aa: CASSYSLAGGNQPQHF

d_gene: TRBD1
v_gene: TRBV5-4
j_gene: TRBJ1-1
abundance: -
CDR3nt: TGTGCCAGCAGCTTTTTTGACAGGGGAAACACTGAAGCTTTCTTT
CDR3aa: CASSFFDRGNTEAFF

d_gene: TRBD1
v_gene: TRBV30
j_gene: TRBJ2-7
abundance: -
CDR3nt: TGTGCCTGGAGCGGTAGGCAGGGGGCGGCCTACGAGCAGTACTTC
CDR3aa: CAWSGRQGAAYEQYF

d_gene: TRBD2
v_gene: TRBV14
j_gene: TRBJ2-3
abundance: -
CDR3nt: TGTGCCAGCAGCCAAATATCCGGACTAGCGTCAGATACGCAGTATTTT
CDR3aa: CASSQISGLASDTQYF

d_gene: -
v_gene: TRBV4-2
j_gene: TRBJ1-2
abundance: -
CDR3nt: TGTGCCAGCAGCGGACCGGGGAGAGATATTGCCTACACCTTC
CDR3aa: CASSGPGRDIAYTF

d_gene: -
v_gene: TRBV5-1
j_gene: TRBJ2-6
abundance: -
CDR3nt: TGCGCCAGCAGCTTGGTTCCAGGTGGGTCTGCTGGGGCCAACGTCCTGACTTTC
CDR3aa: CASSLVPGGSAGANVLTF

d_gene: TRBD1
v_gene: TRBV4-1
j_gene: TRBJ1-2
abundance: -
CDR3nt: TGCGCCAGCAGCCAAGATCTTACGACAGGGGGTGGCTACACCTTC
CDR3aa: CASSQDLTTGGGYTF

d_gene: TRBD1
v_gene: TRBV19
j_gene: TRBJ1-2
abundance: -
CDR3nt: TGTGCCAGTACCCAGTTTGGGACAGGGAATAACTATGGCTACACCTTC
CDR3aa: CASTQFGTGNNYGYTF

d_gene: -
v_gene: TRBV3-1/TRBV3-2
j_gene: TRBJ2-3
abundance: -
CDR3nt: TGTGCCAGCAGCCGCGGGGACTCAGATACGCAGTATTTT
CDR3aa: CASSRGDSDTQYF

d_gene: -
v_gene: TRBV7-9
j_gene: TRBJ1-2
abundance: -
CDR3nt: TGTGCCAGCAGCTTCGGGGCTACCGGCTACACCTTC
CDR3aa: CASSFGATGYTF

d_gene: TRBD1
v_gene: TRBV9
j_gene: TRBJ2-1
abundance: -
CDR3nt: TGTGCCAGCAGCGTCGGGACAGTGAACGATGAGCAGTTCTTC
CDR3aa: CASSVGTVNDEQFF

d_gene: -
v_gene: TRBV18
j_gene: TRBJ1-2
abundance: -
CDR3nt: TGTGCCAGCTCACCACCTGGGGGCCCCCATGGCTACACCTTC
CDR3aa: CASSPPGGPHGYTF

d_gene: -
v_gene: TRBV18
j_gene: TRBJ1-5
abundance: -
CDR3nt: TGTGCCAGCTCACCCCCCGGTCGAAGTGATCAGCCCCAGCATTTT
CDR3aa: CASSPPGRSDQPQHF

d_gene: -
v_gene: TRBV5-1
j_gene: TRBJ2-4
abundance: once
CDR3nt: TGCGCCAGCAGCTTGGAGGGGAAGAGGGACATTCAGTACTTC
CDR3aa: CASSLEGKRDIQYF

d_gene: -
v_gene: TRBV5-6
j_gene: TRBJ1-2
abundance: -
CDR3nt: TGTGCCAGCAGCTTTTCGGGTTATGGCTACACCTTC
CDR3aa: CASSFSGYGYTF

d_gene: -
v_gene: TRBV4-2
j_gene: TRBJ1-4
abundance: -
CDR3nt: TGTGCCAGCAGCCAAGATAGTCACGGGTTGTTTTTGAAACTGTTTTTT
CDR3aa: CASSQDSHGLFLKLFF

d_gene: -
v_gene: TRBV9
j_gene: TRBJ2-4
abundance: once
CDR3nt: TGTGCCAGCAGCCCTCCCACGGGGTCTAAAAACATTCAGTACTTC
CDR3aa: CASSPPTGSKNIQYF

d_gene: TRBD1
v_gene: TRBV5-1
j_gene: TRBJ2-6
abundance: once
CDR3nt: TGCGCCAGCAGCTTCAGCAGGGGGCCCCACTCTGGGGCCAACGTCCTGACTTTC
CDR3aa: CASSFSRGPHSGANVLTF

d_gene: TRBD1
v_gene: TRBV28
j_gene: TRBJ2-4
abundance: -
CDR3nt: TGTGCCAGCAGTCAGCCGGGACAGGGAACCAAAAACATTCAGTACTTC
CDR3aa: CASSQPGQGTKNIQYF

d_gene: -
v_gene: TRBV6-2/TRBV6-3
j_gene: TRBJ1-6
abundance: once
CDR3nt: TGTGCCAGCAGTTACTCGAGGGCAGATTATTCACCCCTCCACTTT
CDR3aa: CASSYSRADYSPLHF

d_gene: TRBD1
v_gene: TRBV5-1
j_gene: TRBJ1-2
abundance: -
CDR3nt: TGCGCCAGCAGCGCGGGACAGACCTCTTATGGCTACACCTTC
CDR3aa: CASSAGQTSYGYTF

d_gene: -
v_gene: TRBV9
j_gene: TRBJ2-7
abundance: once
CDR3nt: TGTGCCAGCAGCTTCCATCCCTGGGCCTACGAGCAGTACTTC
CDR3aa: CASSFHPWAYEQYF

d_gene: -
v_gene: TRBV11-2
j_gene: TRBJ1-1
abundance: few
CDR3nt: TGTGCCAGCAGCTTAAGGGCAGGGCCCCTGAACACTGAAGCTTTCTTT
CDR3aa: CASSLRAGPLNTEAFF

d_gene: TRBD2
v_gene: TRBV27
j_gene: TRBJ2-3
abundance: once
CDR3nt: TGTGCCAGCAGTAGAAGACTAGCCGCAGATACGCAGTATTTT
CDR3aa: CASSRRLAADTQYF

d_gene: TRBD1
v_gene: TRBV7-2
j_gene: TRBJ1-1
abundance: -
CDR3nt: TGTGCCAGCAGCGCCAGGGGGCGGACTGAAGCTTTCTTT
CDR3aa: CASSARGRTEAFF

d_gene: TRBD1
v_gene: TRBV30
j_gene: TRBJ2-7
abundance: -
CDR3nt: TGTGCCTGGAGCCCCACAGGGGAACACGAGCAGTACTTC
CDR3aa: CAWSPTGEHEQYF

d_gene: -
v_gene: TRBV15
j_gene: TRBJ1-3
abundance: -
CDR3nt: TGTGCCACCAGCAGAGCGGGGATTGGAAACACCATATATTTT
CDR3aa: CATSRAGIGNTIYF

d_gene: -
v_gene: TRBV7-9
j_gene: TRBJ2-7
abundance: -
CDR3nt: TGTGCCAGCAGCTTACCCAGGGAGACCTACGAGCAGTACTTC
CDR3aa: CASSLPRETYEQYF

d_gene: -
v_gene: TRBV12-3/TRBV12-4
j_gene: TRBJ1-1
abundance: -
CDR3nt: TGTGCCAGCAGTGATTCAGTACAGGCTTTCTTT
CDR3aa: CASSDSVQAFF

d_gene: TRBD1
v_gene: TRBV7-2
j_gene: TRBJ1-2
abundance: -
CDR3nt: TGTGCCAGCAGCTTAGTCTTTTTTCGAAGGACAGGGGATGGCTACACCTTC
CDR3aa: CASSLVFFRRTGDGYTF

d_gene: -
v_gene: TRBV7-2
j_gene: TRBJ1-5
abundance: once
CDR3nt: TGTGCCAGCAGCTTGGACAGAATACAGCCCCAGCATTTT
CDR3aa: CASSLDRIQPQHF

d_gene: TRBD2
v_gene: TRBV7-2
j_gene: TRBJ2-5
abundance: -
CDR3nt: TGTGCCAGCAGCTTAACGGGGGGGCAGGAGACCCAGTACTTC
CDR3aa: CASSLTGGQETQYF

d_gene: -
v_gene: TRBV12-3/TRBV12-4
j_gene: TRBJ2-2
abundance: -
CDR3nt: TGTGCCAGCAGTTTAGGGAGAACCGGGGAGCTGTTTTTT
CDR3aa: CASSLGRTGELFF

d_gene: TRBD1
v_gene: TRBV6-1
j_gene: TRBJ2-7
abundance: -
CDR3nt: TGTGCCAGCAGTGAAGGGGCGGGACAGGGTGGCTACGAGCAGTACTTC
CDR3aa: CASSEGAGQGGYEQYF